This T cell receptor (beta chain) was found in a study of cytotoxic CD8 clonotypes in ibrutinib-treated CLL. Study summary: Sequencing produced an average of roughly 280,000 productive templates and about 99,000 productive rearrangements per sample. Whole-study findings and limits: Baseline clonality, above age-matched healthy donor levels, tracked circulating CD8+ T-cell counts. Clonality was higher at ibrutinib response and returned toward baseline at progression.

Comment on this clone: No antigen is known for it.

This CDR3 has 14 residues. The trim removed 3 bases at V and 6 bases at J, leaving 7 bases unmatched. CDR1 SGDLS and CDR2 YYNGEE come from the germline V gene. Roughly 2 micrograms of genomic DNA from cryopreserved PBMCs went into TCR beta libraries. The data were produced by immunoSEQ multiplex PCR, yet TCRdb's version contains in-frame clones alone and is incomplete. The data contain around 97,000 clones, around four fifths of them singletons. The V gene is TRBV9, the J gene TRBJ2-7, with 9 nucleotides matching TRBD2. The source was PBMCs, collected after 12 months of ibrutinib treatment. The receptor's source is a human donor with chronic lymphocytic leukemia. As DNA, the CDR3 is TGTGCCAGCAGCGGTGAGGGACTAGCTGGCGAGCAGTACTTC. It yields the protein CASSGEGLAGEQYF.